The next 27 T cell receptor beta chains were all read from a single sample in a study of OX40 agonist ivuxolimab in advanced cancers. Only in-frame clones appear in the TCRdb table, and some are missing; sequencing was by immunoSEQ multiplex PCR. Seen here are 70,000 or so clones, about 80% observed once, and the top ten hold 2% to 2.5%. Sequencing was performed on CD4+ or CD8+ T cells sorted from blood, taken in a trial of the OX40 agonist ivuxolimab. These receptors all stem from an adult with an advanced solid tumor such as melanoma, head and neck, liver or kidney cancer.

The V gene is TRBV5-5, the J gene TRBJ2-5; D call uncertain. The CDR3 has 14 amino acids. Trimming pared 5 bases from V and 4 bases from J, leaving 15 bases between. The germline V gene encodes CDR1 SGHKS and CDR2 YYEKEE (reference sequence). CDR3 region: CASSRNTPGETQYF. Here the CDR3 DNA reads TGTGCCAGCAGTCGTAATACACCGGGAGAGACCCAGTACTTC.

The chain has TRBV18 and TRBJ2-2; perhaps D is TRBD1 or TRBD2 (5 bases each). Germline V gene data show CDR1 as KGHSH and CDR2 as LQKENI. This CDR3 spans 15 amino acids. The V gene lost 2 bases and the J gene lost 4 bases, with 11 bases spanning the gap. CDR3 in amino acids: CASSPGGRSTGELFF. The CDR3 region has the DNA TGTGCCAGCTCACCAGGGGGACGTAGCACCGGGGAGCTGTTTTTT.

The chain uses TRBV20-1 and TRBJ2-5, with no clear D. V lost 1 base and J 5 bases, leaving 5 bases between the germline ends. The CDR3 spans 11 residues. The germline V gene has CDR1 DFQATT and CDR2 SNEGSKA (reference sequence). This CDR3 reads CSARAEETQYF. The CDR3 coding sequence is TGCAGTGCTAGAGCCGAGGAGACCCAGTACTTC.

This chain connects TRBV18 to TRBJ2-1, with TRBD2 identical over 13 bases. This CDR3 has 15 residues. The germline V gene encodes CDR1 KGHSH and CDR2 LQKENI. V lost 2 bases to trimming and J lost 10 bases; unmatched junction nucleotides: 5. CDR3 in amino acids: CASSPTSGGAGEQFF. CDR3 in DNA: TGTGCCAGCTCACCAACTAGCGGGGGGGCTGGGGAGCAGTTCTTC.

V gene TRBV6-1 combines with J gene TRBJ1-6, with D unresolved. The CDR3 spans 13 residues. CDR1 and CDR2 (germline): MNHNS, SASEGT. V was shortened by 1 base and J by 5 bases, with 3 bases between the two germline ends. The CDR3 DNA follows: TGTGCCAGCAGTGAAGTAGATAATTCACCCCTCCACTTT. Residues: CASSEVDNSPLHF.

This clone is a singleton in its sample. The rearrangement links TRBV7-9 to TRBJ1-5; D gene unclear. Trimming took 8 bases from V and 0 from J, leaving 11 bases between them. This CDR3 has 14 residues. Germline CDR1 SEHNR, CDR2 FQNEAQ (reference sequence). For the CDR3, the DNA is TGTGCCAGCGCCGGTAGAGATAGCAATCAGCCCCAGCATTTT. Protein: CASAGRDSNQPQHF.

The chain has TRBV19 and TRBJ2-2; weak D call: TRBD1 (5 bases). The CDR3 loop spans 14 amino acids. Trimming removed 5 bases from V and 4 bases from J, with 11 bases in between. CDR1 is LNHDA and CDR2 is SQIVND in the germline V gene (reference sequence). The DNA for the CDR3 is TGTGCCAGTAGTGAAGGGGTGTTCACCGGGGAGCTGTTTTTT. Translated: CASSEGVFTGELFF.

V usage is TRBV12-5 and J usage is TRBJ1-1, with D perhaps matching TRBD1 (5 bases). The germline CDR1 and CDR2 sequences are LGHNT and FRNRAP. This CDR3 region has 14 residues. The ends were cut back, 7 bases at V and 6 bases at J, with 18 bases in the middle. The CDR3 spells CASAPTRDAAEAFF. The CDR3 DNA sequence: TGTGCTAGTGCCCCTACCAGGGATGCCGCTGAAGCTTTCTTT.

CDR3 region: CASSLSSQGAYQPQHF. For the CDR3, the DNA is TGTGCCAGCAGTTTATCCTCTCAGGGGGCCTATCAGCCCCAGCATTTT. The V call is TRBV28, the J call TRBJ1-5, with TRBD1 matching 8 bases. V was pared by 1 base and J by 5 bases, with 7 bases of the junction left unmatched. This CDR3 has 16 amino acids. CDR1 MDHEN and CDR2 SYDVKM come from the germline V gene.

This clone was detected once. V usage is TRBV30 and J usage is TRBJ2-7, with 10 nucleotides matching TRBD1. V dropped 3 bases and J dropped 4; count of bases not matched to a gene: 3. The length of the CDR3 is 13 residues. The germline V gene has CDR1 GTSNPN and CDR2 SVGIG (reference sequence). Here the CDR3 reads CAWSPGQGYEQYF. The DNA of the CDR3 is TGTGCCTGGAGCCCGGGACAGGGGTACGAGCAGTACTTC. Filled out from reference TRBV30 and TRBJ2-7, the complete variable domain reads SQTIHQWPATLVQPVGSPLSLECTVEGTSNPNLYWYRQAAGRGLQLLFYSVGIGQISSEVPQNLSASRPQDRQFILSSKKLLLSDSGFYLCAWSPGQGYEQYFGPGTRLTVT.

This clone was recorded a few times. This rearrangement joins TRBV5-1 to TRBJ2-3; D unclear. V lost 4 bases, J lost 4 bases, and 4 bases lay in between. Germline V gene lookup returns CDR1 SGHRS and CDR2 YFSETQ. This CDR3 region has 11 residues. CDR3 nucleotide sequence: TGCGCCAGCAGCGCGGCAGATACGCAGTATTTT. Protein: CASSAADTQYF.

This chain connects TRBV30 to TRBJ2-3; 13 positions agree with TRBD2. Germline CDR1 reads GTSNPN; CDR2 reads SVGIG (reference sequence). The CDR3 runs to 17 residues. V dropped 1 base and J dropped 7; count of bases not matched to a gene: 11. The CDR3 here is CAWSGDLGTSGVYTQYF. Here the CDR3 DNA reads TGTGCCTGGAGTGGGGACCTTGGGACTAGCGGGGTCTATACGCAGTATTTT.

J is TRBJ2-7 and V is TRBV7-9; D is possibly TRBD2 (5 bases). V lost 1 base and J 4 bases, leaving 8 bases between the germline ends. This CDR3 contains 13 residues. Germline V gives CDR1 SEHNR, CDR2 FQNEAQ (reference sequence). Written as DNA, the CDR3 is TGTGCCAGCAGCTTAGATACGGGATACGAGCAGTACTTC. It translates to CASSLDTGYEQYF.

The chain has TRBV5-1 and TRBJ1-5; no firm D call. Germline V lookup: CDR1 SGHRS, CDR2 YFSETQ. The germline V and J ends were trimmed by 0 bases and 7 bases, with 8 bases remaining between them. This CDR3 region has 13 residues. The CDR3 reads CASSLEGQQPQHF. The CDR3 coding sequence is TGCGCCAGCAGCTTGGAAGGTCAGCAGCCCCAGCATTTT. The full variable domain, its missing parts supplied by reference TRBV5-1 and TRBJ1-5, is KAGVTQTPRYLIKTRGQQVTLSCSPISGHRSVSWYQQTPGQGLQFLFEYFSETQRNKGNFPGRFSGRQFSNSRSEMNVSTLELGDSALYLCASSLEGQQPQHFGDGTRLSIL.

This rearrangement joins TRBV18 to TRBJ1-1, with a tentative D call TRBD1 (6 bases). The CDR3 extends over 13 amino acids. V gave up 5 bases and J gave up 7 bases, with 14 bases separating them. Germline CDR1 reads KGHSH; CDR2 reads LQKENI. CDR3 residues: CASSTTGFSEAFF. CDR3 bases: TGTGCCAGCTCAACAACAGGGTTTAGTGAAGCTTTCTTT.

This rearrangement joins TRBV2 to TRBJ1-4; a possible D gene is TRBD1 (6 bases). The CDR3 is 14 residues long. Trimming took off 4 bases at V and 7 bases at J, with 13 bases between the two ends. The germline V gene has CDR1 SNHLY and CDR2 FYNNEI. This CDR3 reads CASSGARGTEKLFF. The CDR3 DNA follows: TGTGCCAGCAGTGGGGCCAGGGGAACTGAAAAACTGTTTTTT.

This chain uses TRBV15 with TRBJ2-2; D is undetermined. There are 15 residues in the CDR3. The V and J ends lost 1 base and 4 bases respectively, with 10 bases between them. CDR1 and CDR2 (germline): LNHNV, YYDKDF (reference sequence). The CDR3 loop is CATSRGGWGTGELFF. CDR3 bases: TGTGCCACCAGCAGAGGAGGCTGGGGCACCGGGGAGCTGTTTTTT.

The CDR3 loop reads CASSQFFGQNYNEQFF. The CDR3 DNA follows: TGTGCCAGCAGCCAATTCTTCGGACAGAACTACAATGAGCAGTTCTTC. V usage is TRBV4-2 and J usage is TRBJ2-1, with a weak D call TRBD1 (6 bases). The CDR3 totals 16 residues. The germline gives CDR1 LGHNA, CDR2 YNFKEQ. V shed 2 bases and J shed 3 bases, with 14 bases lying between them.

The rearrangement joins TRBV19 to TRBJ1-5; TRBD1 agrees at 9 bases. The CDR3 has 15 residues. Looked up from germline, CDR1 is LNHDA and CDR2 is SQIVND (reference sequence). V shed 3 bases, J shed 3 bases, and the junction held 3 bases outside the gene matches. As DNA, the CDR3 is TGTGCCAGTAGTATGGACAGGGGCGACAATCAGCCCCAGCATTTT. Its translation: CASSMDRGDNQPQHF. Combining the CDR3 with reference TRBV19 and TRBJ1-5 gives the whole variable domain DGGITQSPKYLFRKEGQNVTLSCEQNLNHDAMYWYRQDPGQGLRLIYYSQIVNDFQKGDIAEGYSVSREKKESFPLTVTSAQKNPTAFYLCASSMDRGDNQPQHFGDGTRLSIL.

This clone came up once. This rearrangement joins TRBV27 to TRBJ2-3, with D tentatively TRBD1 (6 bases). The CDR3 has 13 residues. Trimming took off 6 bases at V and 3 bases at J, with 10 bases between the two ends. From germline, CDR1 is MNHEY and CDR2 SMNVEV (reference sequence). The CDR3 nucleotides are TGTGCCAGCAGCCGCCAGGGGACAGATACGCAGTATTTT. Translation: CASSRQGTDTQYF.

The chain carries TRBV5-1 and TRBJ2-2; D unresolved. The CDR3 is made up of 12 amino acids. Germline loops: CDR1 SGHRS, CDR2 YFSETQ. The V and J ends lost 4 bases and 6 bases respectively, with 7 bases between them. CDR3 bases: TGCGCCAGCAGCGTAGATGCCGGGGAGCTGTTTTTT. Residues: CASSVDAGELFF.

This clone appeared a few times. The chain has TRBV19 and TRBJ2-7, with D maybe TRBD1 (6 bases). From germline, CDR1 is LNHDA and CDR2 SQIVND (reference sequence). Trimming removed 4 bases from V and 4 bases from J, with 17 bases in between. CDR3 length: 15 residues. This CDR3 reads CASSKRAGDVYEQYF. The DNA of the CDR3 is TGTGCCAGTAGTAAAAGGGCAGGGGACGTGTACGAGCAGTACTTC. The complete variable domain, with remaining parts taken from reference TRBV19 and TRBJ2-7, reads DGGITQSPKYLFRKEGQNVTLSCEQNLNHDAMYWYRQDPGQGLRLIYYSQIVNDFQKGDIAEGYSVSREKKESFPLTVTSAQKNPTAFYLCASSKRAGDVYEQYFGPGTRLTVT.

The rearrangement joins TRBV4-1 to TRBJ1-1; 8 nucleotides agree with TRBD1. This CDR3 is 15 amino acids long. CDR1 and CDR2 from the germline V gene are MGHRA and YSYEKL. V was clipped by 4 bases and J by 6 bases; unmatched bases: 10. The CDR3 DNA follows: TGCGCCAGCAGCCGAGGGGACAGGAGGCCGGCTGAAGCTTTCTTT. Translated, it gives CASSRGDRRPAEAFF.

The V gene is TRBV7-2, the J gene TRBJ2-5, with D perhaps being TRBD1 or TRBD2 (5 bases each). The end of the DNA fits TRBJ2-7 better, so the J call may be wrong. The CDR3 runs to 14 residues. Per germline, CDR1 SGHTA and CDR2 FQGNSA. CDR3 in DNA: TGTGCCAGCAGCTCGGGACGGTATACCTACGAGCAGTACTTC. Its translation is CASSSGRYTYEQYF.

V usage is TRBV11-1 and J usage is TRBJ2-7; 7 bases agree with TRBD1. Germline CDR1 reads SGHAT; CDR2 reads FQDESV (reference sequence). V was clipped by 3 bases and J by 7 bases; unmatched bases: 6. The CDR3 totals 13 residues. This chain's CDR3 is CASSFDRAREQYF. The CDR3 nucleotides read TGTGCCAGCAGCTTCGACAGGGCGAGGGAGCAGTACTTC.

This clone was counted only a few times. This chain joins TRBV20-1 and TRBJ2-3; D remains unclear. The germline gives CDR1 DFQATT, CDR2 SNEGSKA (reference sequence). The CDR3 covers 11 residues. Trimming removed 3 bases at V and 3 bases at J, with 4 bases between. The CDR3 bases are TGCAGTGCTAGCCAGACAGATACGCAGTATTTT. It encodes CSASQTDTQYF.

The V and J genes are TRBV5-1 and TRBJ2-5; tentative D call: TRBD1 (5 bases). Trimming took off 0 bases at V and 4 bases at J, with 16 bases between the two ends. The length of the CDR3 is 16 residues. CDR1 is SGHRS, CDR2 YFSETQ, per germline. This CDR3 reads CASSLGSTPRGETQYF. The CDR3 DNA follows: TGCGCCAGCAGCTTGGGGAGCACGCCAAGGGGAGAGACCCAGTACTTC. Drawing the rest from reference TRBV5-1 and TRBJ2-5, the complete variable domain is KAGVTQTPRYLIKTRGQQVTLSCSPISGHRSVSWYQQTPGQGLQFLFEYFSETQRNKGNFPGRFSGRQFSNSRSEMNVSTLELGDSALYLCASSLGSTPRGETQYFGPGTRLLVL.